One and the same sample provided the 9 T cell receptor beta chains below, sequenced in a study of blood T cell repertoires in COVID-19. TCRdb keeps only in-frame clones here, not all; method: immunoSEQ multiplex PCR. This sample has 65,000 or so clones, with around four fifths found just once. Sequencing used peripheral blood. The receptors were gathered from a man of 80 years or more with acute or convalescent COVID-19.

This chain links TRBV4-2 with TRBJ1-6; maybe TRBD1 (5 bases). Germline CDR1 and CDR2: LGHNA and YNFKEQ. V was shortened by 0 bases and J by 0 bases, with 12 bases between the two germline ends. The CDR3 is made up of 18 amino acids. CDR3: CASSQDPGGSSYNSPLHF. The CDR3 DNA reads TGTGCCAGCAGCCAAGATCCGGGGGGGAGCTCCTATAATTCACCCCTCCACTTT.

J is TRBJ2-3 and V is TRBV6-4; perhaps TRBD1 as D (6 bases). Germline V gene data show CDR1 as MRHNA and CDR2 as SNTAGT. There are 13 residues in the CDR3. The V end was cut by 3 bases, the J end by 3 bases, with 7 bases between. This CDR3 is CASSDQGTDTQYF. The CDR3, as DNA: TGTGCCAGCAGTGATCAGGGGACAGATACGCAGTATTTT.

CDR3 protein: CATSRGVGVRGSSQYF. In DNA form, the CDR3 reads TGTGCCACCAGCAGAGGGGTCGGAGTCAGGGGGTCTTCTCAGTACTTC. This chain joins TRBV15 and TRBJ2-7; TRBD1 matches 7 bases. There are 16 residues in the CDR3. Germline V gene data show CDR1 as LNHNV and CDR2 as YYDKDF (reference sequence). The trim removed 1 base at V and 10 bases at J, leaving 16 bases unmatched. Supplemented by reference TRBV15 and TRBJ2-7, the full variable domain reads DAMVIQNPRYQVTQFGKPVTLSCSQTLNHNVMYWYQQKSSQAPKLLFHYYDKDFNNEADTPDNFQSRRPNTSFCFLDIRSPGLGDTAMYLCATSRGVGVRGSSQYFGPGTRLTVT.

V is TRBV9 and J is TRBJ1-2, with D possibly TRBD1 on 5 matching bases. With 4 bases removed from V and 0 bases from J, the gap between germline ends came to 13 bases. This CDR3 has 15 residues. Germline loops: CDR1 SGDLS, CDR2 YYNGEE. The CDR3 region has the DNA TGTGCCAGCAGCCACCGTCGGGGGGCTAACTATGGCTACACCTTC. Amino acid sequence: CASSHRRGANYGYTF.

The chain is built from TRBV7-9 and TRBJ2-7; 9 bases line up with TRBD1. CDR3 length equals 16 residues. Germline V lookup: CDR1 SEHNR, CDR2 FQNEAQ (reference sequence). V lost 3 bases, J lost 4 bases, and 10 bases stayed unmatched. CDR3 amino acids: CASSFGTDRGRYEQYF. For the CDR3, the DNA is TGTGCCAGCAGCTTCGGTACGGACAGGGGCCGTTACGAGCAGTACTTC.

The chain recombines TRBV11-1 with TRBJ1-1; D possibly corresponds to TRBD1 (5 bases). CDR1 and CDR2 (germline): SGHAT, FQDESV (reference sequence). The V end was cut by 2 bases, the J end by 7 bases, with 8 bases between. The CDR3 is 12 amino acids. In DNA, the CDR3 is TGTGCCAGCAGCTTACGACAGAGTGAAGCTTTCTTT. This encodes CASSLRQSEAFF.

This chain connects TRBV2 to TRBJ1-2; D gene unclear. This CDR3 region has 15 residues. Germline V lookup: CDR1 SNHLY, CDR2 FYNNEI. The V gene lost 4 bases and the J gene lost 0 bases, with 12 bases spanning the gap. The CDR3 region is CASSGGQLTNYGYTF. CDR3 bases: TGTGCCAGCAGTGGTGGCCAGTTAACTAACTATGGCTACACCTTC.

The chain joins TRBV7-9 to TRBJ1-2, with a tentative D call TRBD1 (6 bases). The germline V and J ends were trimmed by 5 bases and 7 bases, with 8 bases remaining between them. The germline V gene has CDR1 SEHNR and CDR2 FQNEAQ (reference sequence). This CDR3 is built from 11 residues. The CDR3 reads CASSPGAGYTF. CDR3 nucleotide sequence: TGTGCCAGCAGCCCAGGGGCTGGCTACACCTTC.

CDR3 sequence: CASSGAFPSPLHF. The CDR3 DNA reads TGTGCCAGTAGTGGGGCTTTCCCTTCACCCCTCCACTTT. This chain uses TRBV19 with TRBJ1-6; D may be TRBD1 (5 bases). Germline assignment: CDR1 LNHDA and CDR2 SQIVND (reference sequence). The length of the CDR3 is 13 residues. With 5 bases removed from V and 9 bases from J, the gap between germline ends came to 11 bases.